These T cell receptor beta chains were read from a single sample in a study of CD8 T cells in Susac syndrome. Each CDR3 protein is one row after TCRdb ran MiXCR on the immunoSEQ multiplex PCR reads. The sample gives 15,000 to 20,000 distinct CDR3 sequences, 85% to 95% of which show up once; approximately 0.23% is in the top ten. The sequenced sample was CD8+ T cells from PBMCs. The receptors were sampled from a human donor in good health. The CDR3 runs from the conserved cysteine through the conserved F or W. A D gene is named only where the DNA matches it firmly.

V	J	D	CDR3
TRBV6-5	TRBJ1-5	.	CASSYSYRIESNQPQHF
TRBV13	TRBJ2-7	TRBD1	CASSYGGRGLSEQYF
TRBV15	TRBJ1-2	.	CATSRTGTDYTF
TRBV14	TRBJ2-7	.	CASSQWPESQQYF
TRBV30	TRBJ1-1	TRBD1	CASTQGTGLAFF
TRBV27	TRBJ2-2	.	CASSGSHLGSGELFF
TRBV10-3	TRBJ1-1	.	CAISESLAYTEAFF
TRBV13	TRBJ2-1	TRBD2	CASSPWGLAGYNEQFF
TRBV7-8	TRBJ2-5	TRBD2	CASSLSYAGDRETQYF
TRBV7-2	TRBJ2-1	.	CASSLYLNEQFF
TRBV15	TRBJ2-5	.	CATTNQGRTQYF
TRBV13	TRBJ2-1	TRBD2	CASSSPTSGHYNEQFF
TRBV12-3/TRBV12-4	TRBJ1-5	.	CASSLDGAGQPQHF
TRBV12-3/TRBV12-4	TRBJ1-2	.	CASSFSGPSYGYTF
TRBV3-1	TRBJ2-7	.	CASSPRDKAYEQYF
TRBV10-3	TRBJ2-3	.	CAISESEPGLSTDTQYF
TRBV11-2	TRBJ2-5	.	CASSLENYETQYF